This passage covers 9 T cell receptor beta chains from one sample sequenced in a study of blood T cell repertoires in COVID-19. Using immunoSEQ multiplex PCR, the repertoire was profiled, and TCRdb retains in-frame clones only, with some absent. Among over 55,000 clones listed, 77% were seen once. Material: peripheral blood. These receptors were obtained from a human donor in a cohort sampled during active COVID-19.

This chain links TRBV5-1 with TRBJ2-1; the D gene is possibly TRBD2 (5 bases). V lost 4 bases, J lost 0 bases, and 11 bases lay in between. The CDR3 has 15 residues. Per germline, CDR1 SGHRS and CDR2 YFSETQ. CDR3: CASSPGESSYNEQFF. Written as DNA, the CDR3 is TGCGCCAGCAGCCCCGGGGAGAGCTCCTACAATGAGCAGTTCTTC.

On this clone: A read error may produce the germline difference seen at one junction end. The chain recombines TRBV11-2 with TRBJ1-4; 9 bases fit TRBD1. CDR1 is SGHAT and CDR2 is FQNNGV in the germline V gene. The CDR3 totals 12 residues. CDR3 in DNA: TGTGCCAGCAGCTCCACCTCCGGGACAGGGAAGTTT. This encodes CASSSTSGTGKF.

The chain is built from TRBV6-5 and TRBJ1-6; D is unclear. Germline CDR1 is MNHEY and CDR2 is SVGAGI. The V gene lost 6 bases and the J gene lost 6 bases, with 9 bases spanning the gap. The CDR3 consists of 13 residues. For the CDR3, the DNA is TGTGCCAGCAGGTTCCGAGGTAATTCACCCCTCCACTTT. Its protein is CASRFRGNSPLHF.

J is TRBJ2-3 and V is TRBV3-1 (or the pseudogene TRBV3-2); 7 positions match TRBD2. CDR3 size: 17 residues. V lost 0 bases and J lost 5; bases outside the gene matches: 11. Germline V CDR1 and CDR2: LGHDT, YNNKEL (reference sequence). CDR3 loop: CASSQDPLERGKDTQYF. In DNA, the CDR3 is TGTGCCAGCAGCCAAGACCCCCTCGAGCGGGGTAAAGATACGCAGTATTTT.

This chain links TRBV5-1 with TRBJ1-1; D unresolved. Trimming removed 0 bases from V and 1 base from J, with 4 bases in between. The CDR3 is 13 residues long. Germline-derived CDR1 and CDR2 are SGHRS and YFSETQ. In DNA form, the CDR3 reads TGCGCCAGCAGCTTGGCGTCGAACACTGAAGCTTTCTTT. Its translation is CASSLASNTEAFF.

This rearrangement joins TRBV15 to TRBJ1-5; the D is unclear. The CDR3 has 14 residues. Germline V gives CDR1 LNHNV, CDR2 YYDKDF (reference sequence). Trimming removed 6 bases from V and 4 bases from J, with 13 bases in between. The CDR3 protein is CATRSGFENQPQHF. In nucleotides, the CDR3 is TGTGCCACCAGATCGGGGTTTGAGAATCAGCCCCAGCATTTT.

This clone appeared a few times. The chain joins TRBV28 to TRBJ2-1; 10 nucleotides align to TRBD2. V was clipped by 2 bases and J by 1 base; unmatched bases: 5. CDR3 length: 17 residues. Germline values: CDR1 MDHEN, CDR2 SYDVKM. The CDR3 DNA is TGTGCCAGCAGTTTACTGCTAGCGGGAGAGTCCTACAATGAGCAGTTCTTC. It yields the protein CASSLLLAGESYNEQFF.

This clone was recorded a few times. The chain recombines TRBV3-1 (or the pseudogene TRBV3-2) with TRBJ2-7; 9 nucleotides agree with TRBD2. This CDR3 is built from 15 residues. Germline CDR1 is LGHDT and CDR2 is YNNKEL (reference sequence). J lost 2 bases, V lost 4 bases, and 6 bases had no gene match. CDR3 in DNA: TGTGCCAGCAGCCTTCGCGGGAGGGTCCCCTACGAGCAGTACTTC. This gives the protein CASSLRGRVPYEQYF.

The chain uses TRBV7-9 and TRBJ1-1; tentatively, D is TRBD1 (6 bases). The CDR3 is 15 amino acids. CDR1 SEHNR and CDR2 FQNEAQ come from the germline V gene (reference sequence). V lost 5 bases and J 3 bases, leaving 16 bases between the germline ends. The DNA of the CDR3 is TGTGCCAGCAGCACAGGTGACAGGTCCTACACTGAAGCTTTCTTT. This encodes CASSTGDRSYTEAFF.